This TCR beta chain was sequenced for a study of CD8+ T cells in alopecia areata. The V gene end was trimmed by 1 base and the J gene end by 3 bases; junction bases not matched to a gene: 6. There are 16 residues in the CDR3. From germline, CDR1 is SEHNR and CDR2 FQNEAQ (reference sequence). This clone has more than one count but fewer than ten. The sequencing template was cDNA reverse transcribed from extracted RNA. This table comes from immunoSEQ multiplex PCR, and its TCRdb copy is limited to in-frame clones, with some not included. The repertoire consists of about 170,000 clones, with 58% occurring once and the leading ten covering roughly 17%. Specified treatment: oral pan-JAK inhibitor, 5-10 mg twice daily.

The chain carries TRBV7-9 and TRBJ2-3, with 8 bases lining up with TRBD2. Sample: CD4+ T cells sorted from blood, taken around week 55, from a patient treated with tofacitinib. This clonotype was sampled from a human donor with alopecia areata. The CDR3 bases are TGTGCCAGCAGCTTAGGACGGGGGGGCCTAACAGATACGCAGTATTTT. Translation gives CASSLGRGGLTDTQYF.